These 13 T cell receptor beta chains were sequenced from one sample in a study of response to subunit inactivated influenza vaccine. TCRdb redid the calling of the RT-PCR reads with MiXCR, one entry per CDR3 protein. The sample holds more than 400,000 distinct CDR3 sequences, about 7.2% seen once. Sequenced material: PBMCs from blood, taken 23 months after vaccination. These receptor sequences come from a man aged 45-69 years who received an inactivated influenza vaccine.

V and J are TRBV20-1 and TRBJ2-7; D is ambiguous. CDR1 DFQATT and CDR2 SNEGSKA come from the germline V gene (reference sequence). Trimming removed 4 bases at V and 3 bases at J, with 19 bases between. The CDR3 has 15 amino acids. CDR3 amino acids: CSATPPHGLSYEQYF. CDR3 DNA sequence: TGCAGTGCTACGCCTCCACACGGCCTCAGCTACGAGCAGTACTTC.

V is TRBV12-3 or TRBV12-4 and J is TRBJ1-3; the match to TRBD1 covers 7 bases. With 6 bases clipped from V and 8 bases from J, the junction kept 10 bases outside the gene matches. This CDR3 contains 14 residues. CDR3 sequence reads: CASSLGQVKHTIYF. CDR3 sequence (DNA): TGTGCCAGCAGCCTCGGACAGGTGAAACACACCATATATTTT.

The sample holds a few counts of this clonotype. The chain recombines TRBV19 with TRBJ2-5, with no clear D. Trimming shortened V by 3 bases and J by 9 bases, and 14 bases separated the two germline ends. There are 13 residues in the CDR3. CDR1 and CDR2 from the germline V gene are LNHDA and SQIVND (reference sequence). DNA of the CDR3: TGTGCCAGTAGTATCGGACCGAAGCAGGCCCAGTACTTC. Its translation: CASSIGPKQAQYF.

The chain uses TRBV29-1 and TRBJ1-1; 10 bases fit TRBD1. The CDR3 has 12 residues. Losses at the gene ends were 6 bases for V and 11 bases for J; bases not matched to a gene: 9. Germline values: CDR1 SQVTM, CDR2 ANQGSEA. CDR3: CSVNRQGARAFF. In DNA form, the CDR3 reads TGCAGCGTGAACCGACAGGGGGCTCGGGCTTTCTTT.

The sample holds a few counts of this clonotype. V usage is TRBV6-1 and J usage is TRBJ2-7, with 8 bases that match TRBD1. The germline CDR1 and CDR2 sequences are MNHNS and SASEGT. Trimming took 5 bases from V and 2 from J; bases not matched to a gene: 5. The CDR3 contains 14 residues. This CDR3 reads CASSRDRWAYEQYF. CDR3 nucleotides: TGTGCCAGCAGTCGGGACAGGTGGGCCTACGAGCAGTACTTC.

The table lists this clonotype with a few counts. V gene TRBV3-1 combines with J gene TRBJ2-7; TRBD1 is a possible D gene (6 bases). V shed 4 bases and J shed 6 bases, with 19 bases lying between them. CDR1 LGHDT and CDR2 YNNKEL come from the germline V gene (reference sequence). The CDR3 has 15 amino acids. The CDR3 loop reads CASSRNQGSLSEQYF. The CDR3 region has the DNA TGTGCCAGCAGCCGAAACCAGGGGTCCCTCAGCGAGCAGTACTTC.

The chain has TRBV7-2 and TRBJ2-7; weak D call: TRBD2 (6 bases). V gave up 3 bases and J gave up 2 bases, with 17 bases separating them. CDR1 and CDR2 from the germline V gene are SGHTA and FQGNSA. This CDR3 has 16 amino acids. The CDR3 protein is CASSFITGGGTYEQYF. The CDR3 DNA reads as TGTGCCAGCAGCTTCATCACCGGGGGAGGCACCTACGAGCAGTACTTC. Combining the CDR3 with reference TRBV7-2 and TRBJ2-7 gives the whole variable domain GAGVSQSPSNKVTEKGKDVELRCDPISGHTALYWYRQSLGQGLEFLIYFQGNSAPDKSGLPSDRFSAERTGGSVSTLTIQRTQQEDSAVYLCASSFITGGGTYEQYFGPGTRLTVT.

At least ten counts were recorded for this clonotype. This chain links TRBV5-1 with TRBJ2-1; 13 bases are a match to TRBD2. The CDR3 is 18 amino acids. The junction had 8 bases not matched to a gene; V was cut back by 4 bases and J by 1 base. The germline CDR1 and CDR2 sequences are SGHRS and YFSETQ. CDR3 nucleotide sequence: TGCGCCAGCAGCCTCTGGACTAGCGGGAGTCATTCCTACAATGAGCAGTTCTTC. This sequence encodes CASSLWTSGSHSYNEQFF.

This clonotype was detected ten times or more. V is TRBV5-1 and J is TRBJ1-1; D is unclear. Germline V gives CDR1 SGHRS, CDR2 YFSETQ. The CDR3 totals 13 residues. Trimming left V 1 base short and J 7 bases short, with 11 bases between. CDR3 nucleotide sequence: TGCGCCAGCAGCTTGACTCGGCGGGATGAAGCTTTCTTT. Translation: CASSLTRRDEAFF.

V and J are TRBV5-1 and TRBJ2-7; D remains unclear. Germline CDR1 SGHRS, CDR2 YFSETQ. The ends were cut back, 1 base at V and 0 bases at J, with 8 bases in the middle. This CDR3 comprises 14 residues. This chain's CDR3 is CASSLLDSSYEQYF. The CDR3 coding sequence is TGCGCCAGCAGCTTGCTGGATAGCTCCTACGAGCAGTACTTC.

This chain joins TRBV2 and TRBJ2-5, with D unresolved. Trimming took off 6 bases at V and 1 base at J, with 9 bases between the two ends. CDR1 is SNHLY and CDR2 is FYNNEI in the germline V gene. This CDR3 region has 13 residues. For the CDR3, the DNA is TGTGCCAGCAGGGTTGGGTCCCAAGAGACCCAGTACTTC. It encodes CASRVGSQETQYF.

This clonotype was seen more than once but under ten times. This chain joins TRBV14 and TRBJ2-1, with D hard to call. This CDR3 region has 14 residues. V shed 0 bases and J shed 13 bases, with 16 bases lying between them. Germline CDR1 reads SGHDN; CDR2 reads FVKESK. The CDR3 nucleotides read TGTGCCAGCAGCCAAGATGGGGTCAGGCCTAGTCAGTTCTTC. Translation: CASSQDGVRPSQFF.

This clonotype was detected many times. The rearrangement joins TRBV7-2 to TRBJ1-1; no clear D. Trimming shortened V by 5 bases and J by 3 bases, and 16 bases separated the two germline ends. The CDR3 length is 15 residues. Germline lookup yields CDR1 SGHTA and CDR2 FQGNSA. The CDR3 here is CASSPNLQGYTEAFF. CDR3 DNA sequence: TGTGCCAGCAGCCCGAACCTACAAGGGTACACTGAAGCTTTCTTT.